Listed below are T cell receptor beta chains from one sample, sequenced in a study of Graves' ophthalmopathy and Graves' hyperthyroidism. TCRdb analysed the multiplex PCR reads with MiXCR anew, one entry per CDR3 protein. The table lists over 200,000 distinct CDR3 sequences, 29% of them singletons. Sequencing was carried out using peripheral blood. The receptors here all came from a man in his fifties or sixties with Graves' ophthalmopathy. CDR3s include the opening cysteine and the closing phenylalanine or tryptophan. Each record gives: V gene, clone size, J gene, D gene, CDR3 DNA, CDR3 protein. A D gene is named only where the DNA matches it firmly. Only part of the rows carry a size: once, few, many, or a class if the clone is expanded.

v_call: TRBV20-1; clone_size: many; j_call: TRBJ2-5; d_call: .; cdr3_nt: TGCAGTGCTCGCGGACCAACCCACCCACAAGAGACCCAGTACTTC; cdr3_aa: CSARGPTHPQETQYF
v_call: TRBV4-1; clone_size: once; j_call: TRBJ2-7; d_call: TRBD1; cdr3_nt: TGCGCCAGCAGCCCCCAGGACAGGGGGACCTACGAGCAGTACTTC; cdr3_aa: CASSPQDRGTYEQYF
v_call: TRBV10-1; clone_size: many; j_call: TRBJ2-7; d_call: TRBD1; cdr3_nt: TGCGCCAGCAGTGACCAGCCGGGACAGGGTCTCCACGAGCAGTACTTC; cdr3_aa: CASSDQPGQGLHEQYF
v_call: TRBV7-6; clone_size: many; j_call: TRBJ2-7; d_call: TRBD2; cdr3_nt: TGTGCCAGCAGCCCGTATGGGACTAGCGGGGCCTCTCTCGAGCAGTACTTC; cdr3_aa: CASSPYGTSGASLEQYF
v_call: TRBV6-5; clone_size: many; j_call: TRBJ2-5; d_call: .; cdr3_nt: TGTGCCAGCAGTTACGGGGCCGGGACACCTCGTGAGACCCAGTACTTC; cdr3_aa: CASSYGAGTPRETQYF
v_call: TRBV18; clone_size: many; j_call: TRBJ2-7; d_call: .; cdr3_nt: TGTGCCAGCTCACCAGGAGTGTCCTACGAGCAGTACTTC; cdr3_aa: CASSPGVSYEQYF
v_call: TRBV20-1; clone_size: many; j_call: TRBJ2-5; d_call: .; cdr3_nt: TGCAGTGCTAGAGATTATTTAGGAGGGGAGCAAGAGACCCAGTACTTC; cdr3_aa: CSARDYLGGEQETQYF
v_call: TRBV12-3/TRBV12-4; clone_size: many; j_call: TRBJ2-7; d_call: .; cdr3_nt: TGTGCCAGCAGTTTAGAAGGGTGGGGCTACGAGCAGTACTTC; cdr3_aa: CASSLEGWGYEQYF
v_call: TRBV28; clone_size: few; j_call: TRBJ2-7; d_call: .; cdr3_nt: TGTGCCAGCAGGCGAAATCTAGCGTACCACGAGCAGTACTTC; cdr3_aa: CASRRNLAYHEQYF
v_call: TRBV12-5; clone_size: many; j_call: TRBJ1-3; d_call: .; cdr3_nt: TGTGCTAGTTGTTTTAGTGGGGCCGACTCTGGAAACACCATATATTTT; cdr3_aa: CASCFSGADSGNTIYF
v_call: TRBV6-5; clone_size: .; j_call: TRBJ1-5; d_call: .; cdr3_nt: TGTGCCAGCAGTTATACGGTAGGACGGCCCCAGCATTTT; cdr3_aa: CASSYTVGRPQHF
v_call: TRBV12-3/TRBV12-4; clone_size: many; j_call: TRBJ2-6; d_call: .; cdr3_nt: TGTGCCAGCAGTTCGTCTGGGGCCAACGTCCTGACTTTC; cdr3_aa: CASSSSGANVLTF
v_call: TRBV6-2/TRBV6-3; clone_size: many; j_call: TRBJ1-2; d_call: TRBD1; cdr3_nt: TGTGCCAGCAGTTACCCGTCCAGGGGGCGATGGGGCTACACCTTC; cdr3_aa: CASSYPSRGRWGYTF
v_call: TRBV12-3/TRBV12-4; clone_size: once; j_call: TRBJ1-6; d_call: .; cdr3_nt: TGTGCCAGCAACGTCGGGCGGTCACCCCTCCACTTT; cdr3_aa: CASNVGRSPLHF
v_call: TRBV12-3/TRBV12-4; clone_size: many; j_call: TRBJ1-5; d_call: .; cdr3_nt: TGTGCCAGCAGTTACATGGGGGGGAATCAGCCCCAGCATTTT; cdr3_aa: CASSYMGGNQPQHF
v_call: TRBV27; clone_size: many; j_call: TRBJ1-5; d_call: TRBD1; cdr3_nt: TGTGCCAGCAGCCCAGGGACAGGGAGTTGGCAGCCCCAGCATTTT; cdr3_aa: CASSPGTGSWQPQHF
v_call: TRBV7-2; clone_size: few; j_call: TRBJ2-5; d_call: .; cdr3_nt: TGTGCCAGCAGCCTGAAACGGGGTTACCAAGAGACCCAGTACTTC; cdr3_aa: CASSLKRGYQETQYF
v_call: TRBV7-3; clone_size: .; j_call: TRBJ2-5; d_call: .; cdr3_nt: TGTGCCAGCAGCATAGGGACCGGGTGGCAAGAGACCCAGTACTTC; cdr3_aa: CASSIGTGWQETQYF
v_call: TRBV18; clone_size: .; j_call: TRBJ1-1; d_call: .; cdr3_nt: TGTGCCAGCTCACCAGGGAACCCTGAAGCTTTCTTT; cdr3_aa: CASSPGNPEAFF
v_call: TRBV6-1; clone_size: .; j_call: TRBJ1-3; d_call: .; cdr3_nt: TGTGCCAGCAGGGGACCGAGCTCTGGAAACACCATATATTTT; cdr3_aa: CASRGPSSGNTIYF
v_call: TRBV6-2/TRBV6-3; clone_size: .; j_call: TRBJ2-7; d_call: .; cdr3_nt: TGTGCCAGCCGGGGAACGGGCGGGCAGTACTTC; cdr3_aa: CASRGTGGQYF
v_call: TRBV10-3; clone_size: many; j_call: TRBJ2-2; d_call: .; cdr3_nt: TGTGCCATCAGTGTCAGCGGGAACACCGGGGAGCTGTTTTTT; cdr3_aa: CAISVSGNTGELFF
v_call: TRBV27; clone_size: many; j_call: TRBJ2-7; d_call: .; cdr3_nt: TGTGCCAGCAGTTTACGGGGAGGCACAAGCTCCTACGAGCAGTACTTC; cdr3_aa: CASSLRGGTSSYEQYF
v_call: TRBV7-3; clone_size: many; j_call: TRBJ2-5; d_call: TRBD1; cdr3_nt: TGTGCCAGCAGCTCCATTAAGCTAGACAGGGTCCAAGAGACCCAGTACTTC; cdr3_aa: CASSSIKLDRVQETQYF
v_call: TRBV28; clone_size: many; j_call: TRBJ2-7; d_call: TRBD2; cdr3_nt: TGTGCCACCCTAAGGGAGCTAGGCGGGAGCCTCTCCTACGAGCAGTACTTC; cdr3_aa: CATLRELGGSLSYEQYF
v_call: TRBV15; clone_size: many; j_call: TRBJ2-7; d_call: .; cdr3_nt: TGTGCCACCAGCAATGGGCTAGCGCCAACCTACGAGCAGTACTTC; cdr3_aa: CATSNGLAPTYEQYF
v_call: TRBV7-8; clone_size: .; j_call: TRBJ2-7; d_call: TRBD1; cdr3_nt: TGTGCCAGCAGCCCCCAGGGGGCGCGGGTCTACGAGCAGTACTTC; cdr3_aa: CASSPQGARVYEQYF
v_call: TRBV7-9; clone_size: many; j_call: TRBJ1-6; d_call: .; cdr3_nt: TGTGCCAGCAACAGGGATTCCTATAATTCACCCCTCCACTTT; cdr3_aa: CASNRDSYNSPLHF
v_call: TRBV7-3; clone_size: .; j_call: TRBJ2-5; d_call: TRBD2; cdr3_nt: TGTGCCAGCAGCCTTTCAGCGGGAGGGACCCAAGAGACCCAGTACTTC; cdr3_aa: CASSLSAGGTQETQYF
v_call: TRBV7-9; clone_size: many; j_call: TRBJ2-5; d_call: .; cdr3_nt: TGTGCCAGCAGCCAGGAGGGTATCCAAGAGACCCAGTACTTC; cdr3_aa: CASSQEGIQETQYF
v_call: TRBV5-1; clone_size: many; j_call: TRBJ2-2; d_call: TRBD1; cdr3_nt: TGCGCCAGCAGTCCGGGACAGGGGACGAACACCGGGGAGCTGTTTTTT; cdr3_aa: CASSPGQGTNTGELFF
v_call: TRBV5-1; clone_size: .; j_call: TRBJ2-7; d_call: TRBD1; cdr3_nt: TGCGCCAGCAGTGTTTCGGGACAGGGGCCCGAGCAGTACTTC; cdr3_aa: CASSVSGQGPEQYF
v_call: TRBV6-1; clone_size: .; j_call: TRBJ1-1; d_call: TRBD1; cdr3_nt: TGTGCCAGCAGTGAATTCCCGGGACAGAGATTTTTTGAAGCTTTCTTT; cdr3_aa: CASSEFPGQRFFEAFF
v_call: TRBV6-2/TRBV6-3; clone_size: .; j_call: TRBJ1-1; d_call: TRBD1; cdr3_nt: TGTGCCAGCAGTTACGGACAGGGGGCAATTGAAGCTTTCTTT; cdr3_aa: CASSYGQGAIEAFF
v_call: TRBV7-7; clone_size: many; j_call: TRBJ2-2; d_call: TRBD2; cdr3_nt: TGTGCTAGCAGCTTGCCGAGCGGGAGGGCCAACACCGAGGAGCTGTTTTTT; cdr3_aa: CASSLPSGRANTEELFF
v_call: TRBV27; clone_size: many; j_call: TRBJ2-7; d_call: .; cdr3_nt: TGTGCCAGCAGTTTAGGGGACATCGAGAAGGACTACGAGCAGTACTTC; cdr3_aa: CASSLGDIEKDYEQYF
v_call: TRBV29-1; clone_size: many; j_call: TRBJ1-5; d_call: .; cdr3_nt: TGCAGCGTTCGGACAGTTAGCAATCAGCCCCAGCATTTT; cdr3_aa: CSVRTVSNQPQHF
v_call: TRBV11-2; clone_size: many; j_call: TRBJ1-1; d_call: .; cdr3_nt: TGTGCCAGCAGCTTAGTATTCCCAACTGAAGCTTTCTTT; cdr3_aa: CASSLVFPTEAFF
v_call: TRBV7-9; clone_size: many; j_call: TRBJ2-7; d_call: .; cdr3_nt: TGTGCCACCCGGGACCCGACGTACGAGCAGTACTTC; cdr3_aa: CATRDPTYEQYF
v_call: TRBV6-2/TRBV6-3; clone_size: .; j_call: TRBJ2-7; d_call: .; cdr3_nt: TGTGCCAGCAGTTATACGGGGACCTACGAGCAGTACTTC; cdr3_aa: CASSYTGTYEQYF
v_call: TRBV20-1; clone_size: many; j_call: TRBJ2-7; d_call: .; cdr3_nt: TGCAGTGCTAGATTCGCTAGCAGCTACGAGCAGTACTTC; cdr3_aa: CSARFASSYEQYF
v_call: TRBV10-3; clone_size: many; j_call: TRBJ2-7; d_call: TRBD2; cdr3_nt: TGTGCCATCAGTGAGTCGCAATGGACTAGCGCAAAAAAAGGGAACGAGCAGTACTTC; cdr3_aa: CAISESQWTSAKKGNEQYF
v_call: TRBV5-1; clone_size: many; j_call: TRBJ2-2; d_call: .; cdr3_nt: TGCGCCAGCAGCCTGATGGGGATCCGTACCGGGGAGCTGTTTTTT; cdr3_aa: CASSLMGIRTGELFF
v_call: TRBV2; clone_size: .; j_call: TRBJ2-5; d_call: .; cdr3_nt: TGTGCCAGCCCGAGTAGGGAAGAGACCCAGTACTTC; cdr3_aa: CASPSREETQYF
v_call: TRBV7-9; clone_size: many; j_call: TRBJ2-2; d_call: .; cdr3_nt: TGTGCCAGCAGCTTAAGACAGACGACCGGGGAGCTGTTTTTT; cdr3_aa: CASSLRQTTGELFF
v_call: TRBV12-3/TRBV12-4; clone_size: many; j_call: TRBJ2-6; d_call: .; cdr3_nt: TGTGCCAGCAGCACCCCTCGGGGGGCCAACGTCCTGACTTTC; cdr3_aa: CASSTPRGANVLTF
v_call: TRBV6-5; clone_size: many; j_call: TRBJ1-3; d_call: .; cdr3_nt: TGTGCCAGCAGTTACTCCTCCAGTGACTCTGGAAACACCATATATTTT; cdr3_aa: CASSYSSSDSGNTIYF
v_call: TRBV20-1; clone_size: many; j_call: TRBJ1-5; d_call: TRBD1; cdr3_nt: TGCAGTGCTAGAGGTGCGGGACAGGGGGTGGGCAATCAGCCCCAGCATTTT; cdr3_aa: CSARGAGQGVGNQPQHF
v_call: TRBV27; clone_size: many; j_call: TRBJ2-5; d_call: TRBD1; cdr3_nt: TGTGCCAGCAGTCACAGGGGCCACCAAGAGACCCAGTACTTC; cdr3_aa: CASSHRGHQETQYF
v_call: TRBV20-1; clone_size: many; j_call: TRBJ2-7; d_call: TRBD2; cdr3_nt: TGCAGTGTCGCGGGGGTGCGGGAGCAGTACTTC; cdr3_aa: CSVAGVREQYF
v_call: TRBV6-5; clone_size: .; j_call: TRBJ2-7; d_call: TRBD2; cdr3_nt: TGTGCCAGCAGTTACGGACTAGCGGGGGGGTACGAGCAGTACTTC; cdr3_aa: CASSYGLAGGYEQYF
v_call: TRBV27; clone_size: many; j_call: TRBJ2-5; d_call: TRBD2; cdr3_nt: TGTGCCAGCACCCCCGCCCGATCCGCGGGAGTGGAGACCCAGTACTTC; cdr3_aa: CASTPARSAGVETQYF
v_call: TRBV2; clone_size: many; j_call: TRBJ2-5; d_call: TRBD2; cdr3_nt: TGTGCCAGCAGGCTAGGACTAGCGGGTTTCGGAGAGACCCAGTACTTC; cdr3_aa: CASRLGLAGFGETQYF
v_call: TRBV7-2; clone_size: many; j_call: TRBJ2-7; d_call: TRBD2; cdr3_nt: TGTGCCAGCAGCTCAACTAGCGGGACCTCCTACGAGCAGTACTTC; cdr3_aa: CASSSTSGTSYEQYF
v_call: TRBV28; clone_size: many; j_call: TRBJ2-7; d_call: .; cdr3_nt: TGTGCCACCTCGGTGGCCCAGAAGGGCGAGCAGTACTTC; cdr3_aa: CATSVAQKGEQYF
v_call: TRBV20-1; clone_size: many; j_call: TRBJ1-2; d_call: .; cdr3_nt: TGCAGTGCTAAGGACAACTATGGCTACACCTTC; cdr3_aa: CSAKDNYGYTF
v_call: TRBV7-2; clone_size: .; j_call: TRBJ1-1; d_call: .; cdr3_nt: TGTGCCAGCAGCTTATACGGGGGAGAAGCTTTCTTT; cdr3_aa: CASSLYGGEAFF
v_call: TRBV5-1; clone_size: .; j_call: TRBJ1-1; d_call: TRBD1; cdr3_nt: TGCGCCAGCAGCCGTCCCGGGACAGGGATGAACACTGAAGCTTTCTTT; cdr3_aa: CASSRPGTGMNTEAFF
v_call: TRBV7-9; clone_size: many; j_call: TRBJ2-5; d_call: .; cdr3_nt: TGTGCCAGCAGCTTAGCGCTGGATCCAAGCCAAGAGACCCAGTACTTC; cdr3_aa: CASSLALDPSQETQYF